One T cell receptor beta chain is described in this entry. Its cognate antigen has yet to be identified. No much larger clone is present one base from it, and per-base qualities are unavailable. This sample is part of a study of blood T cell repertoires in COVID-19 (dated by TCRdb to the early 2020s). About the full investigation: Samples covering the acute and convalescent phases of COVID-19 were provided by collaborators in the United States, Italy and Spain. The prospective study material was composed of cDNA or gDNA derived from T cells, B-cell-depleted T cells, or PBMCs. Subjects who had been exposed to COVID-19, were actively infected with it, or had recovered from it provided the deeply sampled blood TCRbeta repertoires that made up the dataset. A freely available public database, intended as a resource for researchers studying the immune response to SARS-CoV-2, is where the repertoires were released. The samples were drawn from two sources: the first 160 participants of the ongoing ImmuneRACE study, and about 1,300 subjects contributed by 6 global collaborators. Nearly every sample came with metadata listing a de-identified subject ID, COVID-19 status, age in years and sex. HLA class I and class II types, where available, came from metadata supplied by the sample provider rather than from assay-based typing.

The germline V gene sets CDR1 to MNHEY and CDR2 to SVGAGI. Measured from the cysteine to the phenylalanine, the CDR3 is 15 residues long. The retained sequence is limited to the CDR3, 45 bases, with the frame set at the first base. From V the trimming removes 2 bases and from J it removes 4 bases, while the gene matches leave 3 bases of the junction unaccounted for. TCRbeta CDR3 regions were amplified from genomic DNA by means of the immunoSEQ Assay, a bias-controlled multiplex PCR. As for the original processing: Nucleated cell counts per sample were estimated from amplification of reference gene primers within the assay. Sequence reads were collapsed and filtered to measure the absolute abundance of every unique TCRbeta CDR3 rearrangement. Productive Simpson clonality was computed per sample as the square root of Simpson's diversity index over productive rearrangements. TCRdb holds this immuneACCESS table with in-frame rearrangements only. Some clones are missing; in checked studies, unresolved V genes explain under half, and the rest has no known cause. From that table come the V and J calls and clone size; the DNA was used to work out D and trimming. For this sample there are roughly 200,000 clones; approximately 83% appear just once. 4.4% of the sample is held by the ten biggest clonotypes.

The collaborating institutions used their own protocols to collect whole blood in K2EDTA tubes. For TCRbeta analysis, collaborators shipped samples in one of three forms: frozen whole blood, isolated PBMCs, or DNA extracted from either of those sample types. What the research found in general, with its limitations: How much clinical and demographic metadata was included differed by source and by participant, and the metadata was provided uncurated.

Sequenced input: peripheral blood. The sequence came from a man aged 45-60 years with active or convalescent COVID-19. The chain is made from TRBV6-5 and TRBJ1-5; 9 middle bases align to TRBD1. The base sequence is TGTGCCAGCAGTTACGGGGGGACAGGGAATCAGCCCCAGCATTTT. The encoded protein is CASSYGGTGNQPQHF.